This is a list of T cell receptor beta chains from one sample in a study of Ad26.COV2.S vaccination and SARS-CoV-2 variants. The method was immunoSEQ multiplex PCR; TCRdb's version includes in-frame clones alone and lacks a portion of them. The sample consists of hundreds of thousands of clones, 87% of them appearing once. Sequenced material: peripheral blood, taken in a trial of Ad26.COV2.S vaccine versus placebo. These receptor sequences come from a person between 18 and 60 years old who received the Ad26.COV2.S COVID-19 vaccine or a placebo. Each CDR3 is given with its conserved first and last residue. D genes are given only for firm matches. Size values are once, few and many counts, or a class for expanded clones, and some rows have none.

j_gene | d_gene | abundance | v_gene | CDR3nt | CDR3aa
TRBJ2-4 | - | once | TRBV2 | TGTGCCAGCACGGGACTGGGGCCTCTAACCAAAAACATTCAGTACTTC | CASTGLGPLTKNIQYF
TRBJ1-2 | TRBD1 | - | TRBV11-2 | TGTGCCAGCAGCGCAGGACAGGGCGGGGGCTACACCTTC | CASSAGQGGGYTF
TRBJ1-3 | - | - | TRBV13 | TGTGCCAGCAACTCCCGACCTATTGGAAACACCATATATTTT | CASNSRPIGNTIYF
TRBJ1-2 | - | once | TRBV4-1 | TGCGCCAGCAGCTCTTACACCCGGCCGGGGATCTTC | CASSSYTRPGIF
TRBJ2-3 | - | - | TRBV5-1 | TGCGCCAGCAGCTTACCCAGCCAAGGAACAGATACGCAGTATTTT | CASSLPSQGTDTQYF
TRBJ2-5 | TRBD2 | - | TRBV3-1/TRBV3-2 | TGTGCCAGCAGCCAAGATCTAGCGGGGGGCGGGGAGACCCAGTACTTC | CASSQDLAGGGETQYF
TRBJ1-2 | - | - | TRBV29-1 | TGCAGCGTTGCAGGGTTCTATGGCTACACCTTC | CSVAGFYGYTF
TRBJ1-5 | - | - | TRBV12-5 | TGTGCTAGTGTGGCGGATTCGGGCAATCAGCCCCAGCATTTT | CASVADSGNQPQHF
TRBJ2-2 | - | - | TRBV10-3 | TGTGCCATCTGGGATAACACCGGGGAGCTGTTTTTT | CAIWDNTGELFF
TRBJ2-3 | TRBD2 | once | TRBV5-4 | TGTGCCAGCAGCGTGCCGGGACTAGCCCCCGATACGCAGTATTTT | CASSVPGLAPDTQYF
TRBJ1-4 | - | - | TRBV19 | TGTGCCAGTAGTATCGGTGTAGGGACGAATGAAAAACTGTTTTTT | CASSIGVGTNEKLFF
TRBJ2-7 | - | - | TRBV29-1 | TGCAGCGTAAACAGGGATCCAAGCTCCTACGAGCAGTACTTC | CSVNRDPSSYEQYF
TRBJ2-1 | TRBD1 | - | TRBV9 | TGTGCCAGCAGCGTAAGTCAGGGGGTATCCTACAATGAGCAGTTCTTC | CASSVSQGVSYNEQFF
TRBJ2-2 | TRBD1 | - | TRBV5-4 | TGTGCCAGCAGCCCGTTGACAGGGTTGGTCGGGGAGCTGTTTTTT | CASSPLTGLVGELFF
TRBJ1-2 | - | - | TRBV7-2 | TGTGCCAGCAGCTTAAGTGTGGGGCCTATTCGGGGCTACACCTTC | CASSLSVGPIRGYTF
TRBJ1-6 | - | - | TRBV4-1 | TGCGCCAGCAGCCCTAGACAGCCGGAATCACCCCTCCACTTT | CASSPRQPESPLHF
TRBJ1-2 | - | - | TRBV6-7 | TGTGCCAGCAGCCGATTGCATAATGGCTACACCTTC | CASSRLHNGYTF
TRBJ2-7 | - | - | TRBV19 | TGTGCCAGTAGTATGGGGCCAGAGGACGAGCAGTACTTC | CASSMGPEDEQYF
TRBJ1-2 | - | - | TRBV29-1 | TGCAGCGTTGAAGGCGCCCTTCGTTCCTCCTATGGCTACACCTTC | CSVEGALRSSYGYTF
TRBJ1-2 | - | - | TRBV12-3/TRBV12-4 | TGTGCCAGCAGTTTCGGGGGCGGCTACACCTTC | CASSFGGGYTF
TRBJ1-1 | - | - | TRBV19 | TGTGCCAGTAGTATTGGAAGGACATTTCGGAACACTGAAGCTTTCTTT | CASSIGRTFRNTEAFF
TRBJ2-7 | TRBD1 | - | TRBV3-1/TRBV3-2 | TGTGCCAGCAGCCAGGACAGGGGCTCCTACGAGCAGTACTTC | CASSQDRGSYEQYF
TRBJ2-2 | - | - | TRBV11-3 | TGTGCCAGCAGCATAGACAGCCACTCTCAAAACACCGGGGAGCTGTTTTTT | CASSIDSHSQNTGELFF
TRBJ2-6 | TRBD1 | - | TRBV13 | TGTGCCAGCAGCGCCCCGACAGGGTCTGGGGCCAACGTCCTGACTTTC | CASSAPTGSGANVLTF
TRBJ1-5 | - | few | TRBV19 | TGTGCCAGTAGTCTCCCGGACAGAAATCAGCCCCAGCATTTT | CASSLPDRNQPQHF
TRBJ1-1 | - | - | TRBV5-4 | TGTGCCAGCAGCTTCTCCAGCTTGAACACTGAAGCTTTCTTT | CASSFSSLNTEAFF
TRBJ1-1 | TRBD1 | - | TRBV2 | TGTGCCAGCAGATCCGGGACAGCAGAAGCTTTCTTT | CASRSGTAEAFF
TRBJ1-6 | - | - | TRBV4-1 | TGCGCCAGCAGCCCCAGTAGCTCCTATAATTCACCCCTCCACTTT | CASSPSSSYNSPLHF
TRBJ1-2 | TRBD1 | - | TRBV2 | TGTGCCAGCAGTGAGGACAGGAACTATGGCTACACCTTC | CASSEDRNYGYTF
TRBJ2-2 | TRBD1 | - | TRBV15 | TGTGCCACCAGCAGAGATATGGGACAGATCACGAACACCGGGGAGCTGTTTTTT | CATSRDMGQITNTGELFF
TRBJ2-3 | - | - | TRBV30 | TGTGCCTGGACGTTCGGAGATACGCAGTATTTT | CAWTFGDTQYF
TRBJ2-1 | TRBD1 | - | TRBV13 | TGTGCCAGCAGTGGCCGGGACAGGGGCGATGAGCAGTTCTTC | CASSGRDRGDEQFF
TRBJ2-7 | TRBD1 | - | TRBV18 | TGTGCCAGCTCACCCCGACAGGGGGCCTCCACCGGGGAGCAGTACTTC | CASSPRQGASTGEQYF
TRBJ2-5 | - | - | TRBV7-9 | TGTGCCAGCAGCTTATTATCACAGCTTGAAGAGACCCAGTACTTC | CASSLLSQLEETQYF
TRBJ2-5 | TRBD2 | - | TRBV4-1 | TGCGCCAGCAGCCAGGCCGGGGGGTTAGAGACCCAGTACTTC | CASSQAGGLETQYF
TRBJ1-4 | TRBD1 | - | TRBV9 | TGTGCCAGCAGCCTACAGACGACAGGGGAAACTGAAAAACTGTTTTTT | CASSLQTTGETEKLFF
TRBJ2-1 | TRBD1 | - | TRBV11-2 | TGTGCCAGCCGGGACAGAGAATACAATGAGCAGTTCTTC | CASRDREYNEQFF
TRBJ2-5 | TRBD2 | few | TRBV3-1/TRBV3-2 | TGTGCCAGCAGCCCTAGCGGGGGGGGCGAGACCCAGTACTTC | CASSPSGGGETQYF
TRBJ1-4 | - | once | TRBV7-9 | TGTGCCAGCAGCTCTCGGTCGCAAGTGTCCACTGAAAAACTGTTTTTT | CASSSRSQVSTEKLFF
TRBJ1-2 | - | - | TRBV6-6 | TGTGCCAGCAGTTACGGACTCACAGGGAGGGATGGCTACACCTTC | CASSYGLTGRDGYTF
TRBJ2-7 | - | - | TRBV19 | TGTGCCAGTAGTATAAGGGATTCCGTCTACGAGCAGTACTTC | CASSIRDSVYEQYF
TRBJ2-7 | TRBD2 | - | TRBV5-4 | TGTGCCAGCAGCGGGAGGGCGGGGGAAGGCGAGCAGTACTTC | CASSGRAGEGEQYF
TRBJ2-7 | TRBD2 | - | TRBV11-2 | TGTGCCAGCAGCTTGACGGGGGGAGAAAACTCCTACGAGCAGTACTTC | CASSLTGGENSYEQYF
TRBJ2-7 | TRBD1 | - | TRBV13 | TGTGCCAGCAGCCCACCGACAGGGATTGAACACTACGAGCAGTACTTC | CASSPPTGIEHYEQYF
TRBJ2-5 | - | - | TRBV5-4 | TGTGCCAGCAGAAGAATTTCAGGCGGGGAAGAGACCCAGTACTTC | CASRRISGGEETQYF
TRBJ1-3 | - | - | TRBV3-1/TRBV3-2 | TGTGCCAGCAGCCAAGTTCAGGGAGCTGGAAACACCATATATTTT | CASSQVQGAGNTIYF
TRBJ2-3 | - | - | TRBV3-1/TRBV3-2 | TGTGCCAGCAGCCCTCGCACAGATACGCAGTATTTT | CASSPRTDTQYF
TRBJ2-4 | TRBD1 | - | TRBV7-8 | TGTGCCAGCAGCTTTCGTAGGGGACAGGGTCTAGGCCTAGCCAAAAACATTCAGTACTTC | CASSFRRGQGLGLAKNIQYF